This is a list of T cell receptor beta chains from one sample in a study of cytomegalovirus exposure and HLA in healthy donors. Assay: immunoSEQ multiplex PCR; the TCRdb copy retains only in-frame clones and omits some. Of 150,000 to 200,000 clones listed, about four fifths are singletons. The sequenced sample was PBMCs. Source of these receptors: a woman aged 45-65 years in good health and CMV-seronegative. CDR3s include the opening cysteine and the closing phenylalanine or tryptophan. A D gene is named only where the DNA matches it firmly. Rows give clone size only sometimes, using once, few, many, or a class for an expanded clone.

>TRBJ2-7|NA|TRBD2|TRBV2
TGTGCCAGCAGAGACGGGGGGGCTTACGAGCAGTACTTC
CASRDGGAYEQYF
>TRBJ2-5|NA|TRBD1|TRBV30
TGTGCCTGGAGTGTACATCCCCAGGGGGCTTTAGAGACCCAGTACTTC
CAWSVHPQGALETQYF
>TRBJ2-1|NA|NA|TRBV29-1
TGCAGCGTTGATAAAGCCGGTTGGAATGAGCAGTTCTTC
CSVDKAGWNEQFF
>TRBJ2-3|NA|TRBD2|TRBV9
TGTGCCAGCAGCGTAGGACTAGCGGTAGTCACAGATACGCAGTATTTT
CASSVGLAVVTDTQYF
>TRBJ2-7|NA|NA|TRBV5-1
TGCGCCAGCAGCTTGGAGTATGGGCGACCCTCGTACGAGCAGTACTTC
CASSLEYGRPSYEQYF
>TRBJ1-5|NA|NA|TRBV7-2
TGTGCCAGCAGTCTACAGGGCAATCAGCCCCAGCATTTT
CASSLQGNQPQHF
>TRBJ2-7|few|NA|TRBV28
TGTGCCAGCAGCCATGCCTACGAGCAGTACTTC
CASSHAYEQYF
>TRBJ2-7|NA|NA|TRBV2
TGTGCCAGCAGTGATCGGACTACCTTAACCTACGAGCAGTACTTC
CASSDRTTLTYEQYF
>TRBJ1-2|NA|TRBD1|TRBV10-2
TGCGCCAGCAGTGTGCCCCCGGGACAGGGGAATGGCTACACCTTC
CASSVPPGQGNGYTF
>TRBJ2-1|NA|NA|TRBV25-1
TGTGCCAGCAGTGAATACTCTTCGGGAGCTAACAATGAGCAGTTCTTC
CASSEYSSGANNEQFF
>TRBJ2-1|NA|TRBD1|TRBV5-6
TGTGCCAGCCAGCCGGACAGGGGTTGGAATGAGCAGTTCTTC
CASQPDRGWNEQFF
>TRBJ2-1|once|TRBD2|TRBV7-2
TGTGCCAGCAGCTTAGGAGCGGGGGCGCAGAATGAGCAGTTCTTC
CASSLGAGAQNEQFF
>TRBJ2-1|NA|TRBD2|TRBV5-1
TGCGCCAGCAGCATTAGCGGGAGCTACAATGAGCAGTTCTTC
CASSISGSYNEQFF
>TRBJ1-1|NA|NA|TRBV5-6
TGTGCCAGCAGCTTGTGGGGCTCCCTGAACACTGAAGCTTTCTTT
CASSLWGSLNTEAFF
>TRBJ2-7|NA|NA|TRBV28
TGTGCCAGCAGTTTAACGAGCTACGAGCAGTACTTC
CASSLTSYEQYF
>TRBJ2-3|NA|TRBD2|TRBV5-1
TGCGCCAGCATCCGGGGGGAAGGCACAGATACGCAGTATTTT
CASIRGEGTDTQYF
>TRBJ1-2|NA|NA|TRBV2
TGTGCCAGCAGTGAAGAAGAAGGGCCCCGGGGCTATGGCTACACCTTC
CASSEEEGPRGYGYTF
>TRBJ2-5|NA|NA|TRBV7-2
TGTGCCAGCAGCTACACAGGGATGGAGACCCAGTACTTC
CASSYTGMETQYF
>TRBJ2-1|NA|TRBD2|TRBV19
TGTGCCAGTAGTACCAGAGCGGGGGTGCAGTTCTTC
CASSTRAGVQFF
>TRBJ2-1|NA|NA|TRBV19
TGTGCCAGTAGTGTACCCCCCTATGAGGGTCCGTCCTACAATGAGCAGTTCTTC
CASSVPPYEGPSYNEQFF
>TRBJ1-1|NA|NA|TRBV29-1
TGCAGCGTTGACGGGGACTGGGGTGAAGCTTTCTTT
CSVDGDWGEAFF
>TRBJ2-3|NA|NA|TRBV7-2
TGTGCCAGCAGCTTTAGACAGACAGATACGCAGTATTTT
CASSFRQTDTQYF
>TRBJ2-7|NA|TRBD1|TRBV13
TGTGCCAGCAGCTCCGGGACAGGGGCGTCTAACGAGCAGTACTTC
CASSSGTGASNEQYF
>TRBJ2-7|NA|TRBD1|TRBV5-4
TGTGCCAGCAGCACCGGGACAGGGGACGAGCAGTACTTC
CASSTGTGDEQYF
>TRBJ2-7|NA|TRBD1|TRBV5-1
TGCGCCAGCAGCTTGGCCCAAGACAGGGGTACCGAGCAGTACTTC
CASSLAQDRGTEQYF
>TRBJ2-7|NA|NA|TRBV7-9
TGTGCCAGCAGCTTAGAGACATACGAGCAGTACTTC
CASSLETYEQYF
>TRBJ2-7|NA|TRBD2|TRBV6-1
TGTGCCAGCAGTAATAGCGGGGGCCCCCACTACGAGCAGTACTTC
CASSNSGGPHYEQYF
>TRBJ2-1|NA|NA|TRBV6-4
TGTGCCAGCAGTGACTCTGGCGGGGACCCCAATGAGCAGTTCTTC
CASSDSGGDPNEQFF
>TRBJ1-2|NA|NA|TRBV7-9
TGTTCCAGCAGCTCGTCAGGGGTAGTTAACTATGGCTACACCTTC
CSSSSSGVVNYGYTF
>TRBJ1-2|NA|NA|TRBV25-1
TGTGCCAGCAGTGAATACGTACAGGGCACTAACTATGGCTACACCTTC
CASSEYVQGTNYGYTF
>TRBJ1-5|NA|TRBD1|TRBV2
TGTGCCAGCAGTGTGGGACAGGGGGGGGGTCAGCCCCAGCATTTT
CASSVGQGGGQPQHF
>TRBJ1-6|NA|NA|TRBV5-4
TGTGCCAGCAGCTTGGGCAGGGTCTACTCACCCCTCCACTTT
CASSLGRVYSPLHF
>TRBJ1-2|NA|NA|TRBV2
TGTGCCAGCAGTGAAGAGAGGGCCAGCTATGGCTACACCTTC
CASSEERASYGYTF
>TRBJ1-1|NA|TRBD1|TRBV5-1
TGCGCCAGCAGCAGCGGACAGGGAGGTACTGAAGCTTTCTTT
CASSSGQGGTEAFF
>TRBJ2-7|NA|NA|TRBV7-8
TGTGCCAGCACCGATGGCCACGAGCAGTACTTC
CASTDGHEQYF
>TRBJ2-5|NA|NA|TRBV9
TGTGCCAGCAGCGTAGACGGTATCAGGCAGGGCTTCTTAGAGACCCAGTACTTC
CASSVDGIRQGFLETQYF
>TRBJ1-1|once|NA|TRBV18
TGTGCCAGCTCACCAGAGCCCGTGCCTTTGAACACTGAAGCTTTCTTT
CASSPEPVPLNTEAFF
>TRBJ1-4|NA|NA|TRBV1
TGCACCAGCAGCCAAGACGCGGGGACCGGCGGGACTAATGAAAAACTGTTTTTT
CTSSQDAGTGGTNEKLFF
>TRBJ1-2|NA|TRBD1|TRBV9
TGTGCCAGCAGCGTAACAGGGGGCACGTTTGGCTACACCTTC
CASSVTGGTFGYTF
>TRBJ1-1|NA|NA|TRBV19
TGTGCCAGTAATCATTCGGGGGAATTCACTGAAGCTTTCTTT
CASNHSGEFTEAFF
>TRBJ2-7|NA|TRBD1|TRBV5-1
TGCGCCAGCAGCTCGGCCTCCGGGACAGGGTACGTCGAGCAGTACTTC
CASSSASGTGYVEQYF
>TRBJ1-2|NA|NA|TRBV29-1
TGCAGCGACTTGTCCAATAACTATGGCTACACCTTC
CSDLSNNYGYTF
>TRBJ1-1|NA|TRBD1|TRBV7-2
TGTGCCAGCAGCCTCGACAGGGCGAACACTGAAGCTTTCTTT
CASSLDRANTEAFF
>TRBJ2-2|NA|NA|TRBV29-1
TGCAGCGTTGATACCGATCGGCCGGGCACCGGGGAGCTGTTTTTT
CSVDTDRPGTGELFF
>TRBJ2-7|NA|TRBD2|TRBV7-9
TGTTCCAGCAGCTCCCCCGGGACTAGCGGGAGGGCTGGCTACGGGGAGCAGTACTTC
CSSSSPGTSGRAGYGEQYF
>TRBJ1-1|NA|TRBD1|TRBV27
TGTGCCAGCAGTTGGGCCCCACAGGGGCGAGCTTTCTTT
CASSWAPQGRAFF
>TRBJ1-2|NA|NA|TRBV11-2
TGTGCCAGCGTCAGGACAGTCTCTAACTATGGCTACACCTTC
CASVRTVSNYGYTF
>TRBJ1-6|once|NA|TRBV7-9
TGTGCCAGCAGCTTAGGAGGGTTAGAATCACCCCTCCACTTT
CASSLGGLESPLHF
>TRBJ1-1|few|NA|TRBV27
TGTGCCAGCAGTGTCACAGAGAACACTGAAGCTTTCTTT
CASSVTENTEAFF
>TRBJ2-5|NA|NA|TRBV27
TGTGCCAGCAGTCCACCTTCTGGACTCCTCCAGTACCAAGAGACCCAGTACTTC
CASSPPSGLLQYQETQYF
>TRBJ1-1|NA|NA|TRBV6-1
TGTGCCAGCAGTGATCGGCGACGACAGACCTTTGAAGCTTTCTTT
CASSDRRRQTFEAFF
>TRBJ1-2|NA|NA|TRBV7-2
TGTGCCAGCAGCTTCGAGGGAGGTGGCTACACCTTC
CASSFEGGGYTF
>TRBJ2-2|NA|NA|TRBV30
TGTGCCTGGCGGCGTGGGGGGACCGGAGAGCTGTTTTTT
CAWRRGGTGELFF
>TRBJ2-7|few|NA|TRBV7-8
TGTGCCAGCAGCCTAAGAGGGGGGGGAACTTACGAGCAGTACTTC
CASSLRGGGTYEQYF
>TRBJ2-7|NA|TRBD1|TRBV6-5
TGTGCCAGCAGCGAGGGACAGTACTCCTACGAGCAGTACTTC
CASSEGQYSYEQYF